This T cell receptor beta chain derives from a study of OX40 agonist ivuxolimab in advanced cancers. Across the whole study: Ivuxolimab was administered intravenously to patients at 0.01 to 10 mg/kg every 2 weeks. Regarding the study as a whole: Those patients achieving a partial response at 0.1-3.0 mg/kg showed among the lowest clonal expansion.

This clone was seen once. Its antigen is as yet unknown. The CDR3 length is 15 residues. With 2 bases removed from V and 2 bases from J, the gap between germline ends came to 10 bases. CDR1 SGHTA and CDR2 FQGTGA come from the germline V gene. Sequenced by immunoSEQ multiplex PCR; TCRdb stores in-frame clones only, minus some. In the table there are roughly 80,000 clones, 90% of which are singletons. This receptor was taken from an adult with an advanced solid tumor such as melanoma, head and neck, liver or kidney cancer. Source: CD4+ or CD8+ T cells sorted from blood, taken in a trial of the OX40 agonist ivuxolimab. The chain uses TRBV7-3 and TRBJ2-1, with D perhaps matching TRBD1 (5 bases). CDR3 sequence: CASSLQGGAYNEQFF. The CDR3 bases are TGTGCCAGCAGCTTACAGGGCGGAGCCTACAATGAGCAGTTCTTC.